This is a list of T cell receptor beta chains from one sample in a study of metastatic and nonmetastatic thyroid tumors. TCRdb reassembled clones from the PCR reads with MiXCR. The sample records some 93,000 clones, 12% being singletons. The sequenced sample consisted of blood. The receptors shown here come from a female donor with papillary thyroid cancer or a benign thyroid nodule (not recorded which). Some clones in this sample may be carry-over from other donors' samples. Each CDR3 is given with its conserved first and last residue. The order of the fields is J gene, clone size, V gene, D gene, CDR3 DNA, CDR3 protein. The D gene is left open where the match is weak. Size values are once, few and many counts, or a class for expanded clones, and some rows have none.

>TRBJ2-1|many|TRBV27|TRBD2
TGTGCCAGCAGTTTAAACGCGGGAGTCTGGTACAATGAGCAGTTCTTC
CASSLNAGVWYNEQFF
>TRBJ2-3|many|TRBV5-6|NA
TGTGCCAGCAGCTTGGACGGATCTAGCACAGATACGCAGTATTTT
CASSLDGSSTDTQYF
>TRBJ2-1|many|TRBV29-1|NA
TGCAGCGTAGGGTATCGACCCTCCTACAATGAGCAGTTCTTC
CSVGYRPSYNEQFF
>TRBJ2-7|many|TRBV20-1|TRBD2
TGCAGTGCTAGAGATCCTTCCCGCGGGAGTACCTACGAGCAGTACTTC
CSARDPSRGSTYEQYF
>TRBJ1-2|many|TRBV13|NA
TGTGCCAGCAGCATATCAGGGGATGGCTACACCTTC
CASSISGDGYTF
>TRBJ1-2|NA|TRBV30|TRBD1
TGTGCCTCGCCACAGGGGAAAAATGGCTACACCTTC
CASPQGKNGYTF
>TRBJ2-2|many|TRBV28|TRBD2
TGTGCCAGCATAGGACTAGAGTTTTTAGAAGACACTGGGGAGCTGTTTTTT
CASIGLEFLEDTGELFF
>TRBJ2-6|NA|TRBV6-1|NA
TGTGCCAGCACGACGAAGGAAGGTGGGGCCAACGTCCTGACTTTC
CASTTKEGGANVLTF
>TRBJ1-1|many|TRBV25-1|NA
TGTGCCAGCAGTTCCGAGCCAGGGGTCACTGAAGCTTTCTTT
CASSSEPGVTEAFF
>TRBJ1-4|many|TRBV9|NA
TGTGCCAGCAGCGTAGCCGGTGAAAAACTGTTTTTT
CASSVAGEKLFF
>TRBJ2-7|many|TRBV7-3|TRBD1
TGTGCCAGCAGCCGGACCGGGACAGGGGTTGAAGAGCAGTACTTC
CASSRTGTGVEEQYF
>TRBJ1-3|many|TRBV7-6|NA
TGTGCCAGCAGCTTAGCAGTTTCTGGAAACACCATATATTTT
CASSLAVSGNTIYF
>TRBJ1-2|few|TRBV3-1|NA
TGTGCCAGCAGCCAAGAGGGAGGGATCTATGGCTACACCTTC
CASSQEGGIYGYTF
>TRBJ1-6|many|TRBV6-2/TRBV6-3|NA
TGTGCCAGCAGTTACGGCGAAAGGGATGGTTCACCCCTCCACTTT
CASSYGERDGSPLHF
>TRBJ1-2|NA|TRBV2|NA
TGTGCCAGCAGGACCCATCAAAGAAATGGCTACACCTTC
CASRTHQRNGYTF
>TRBJ2-3|many|TRBV5-1|NA
TGCGCCAGCAGCTTGGACAGGAGAGGTAGCACAGATACGCAGTATTTT
CASSLDRRGSTDTQYF
>TRBJ1-1|many|TRBV6-2/TRBV6-3|NA
TGTGCCAGCAGAACAACACCGAACACTGAAGCTTTCTTT
CASRTTPNTEAFF
>TRBJ2-1|many|TRBV20-1|TRBD1
TGCAGTGCTAGAGCCACACAGGGGAGCTACAATGAGCAGTTCTTC
CSARATQGSYNEQFF
>TRBJ2-5|many|TRBV6-2/TRBV6-3|NA
TGTGCCAGCAGTTCGGTGGGGACAGAGACCCAGTACTTC
CASSSVGTETQYF
>TRBJ2-3|many|TRBV12-3/TRBV12-4|TRBD2
TGTGCCAGCAGTCCGACTAGCGGGTCCACAGATACGCAGTATTTT
CASSPTSGSTDTQYF
>TRBJ1-4|NA|TRBV12-3/TRBV12-4|NA
TGTGCCAGCACCCTAGAAGGTGAAAAACTGTTTTTT
CASTLEGEKLFF
>TRBJ2-7|NA|TRBV7-3|TRBD1
TGTGCCAGCAGCTCGAAACAGGGGTGGCAGTACTTC
CASSSKQGWQYF
>TRBJ1-2|NA|TRBV6-1|TRBD1
TGTGCCAGCAGTGGAGAACAGGGGGCCGGCCATGGCTACACCTTC
CASSGEQGAGHGYTF
>TRBJ2-1|NA|TRBV5-5|TRBD2
TGTGCCAGCAGCTTTGTTAGCGGGAGGTTCAATGAGCAGTTCTTC
CASSFVSGRFNEQFF
>TRBJ2-1|many|TRBV4-2|NA
TGTGCCAGCAGCCAAGTTCTCGGGTGGGGGGACAATGAGCAGTTCTTC
CASSQVLGWGDNEQFF
>TRBJ2-7|few|TRBV28|TRBD1
TGTGCCAGCAGTTCCCCTGCAGGGACAGGGGGCTCGGGGGAGCAGTACTTC
CASSSPAGTGGSGEQYF
>TRBJ2-5|many|TRBV28|TRBD2
TGTGCCAGCAGTGGACTAGCGGGAGCAGATCGAGGGGAGACCCAGTACTTC
CASSGLAGADRGETQYF
>TRBJ1-4|many|TRBV15|NA
TGTGCCACCAGCAGACAGGCCGATGGCCGGCTGTTTTTT
CATSRQADGRLFF
>TRBJ2-1|NA|TRBV4-2|NA
TGTGCCAGCAGCCGGCCCCGGGGGGCCGGGGGGAATGAGCAGTTCTTC
CASSRPRGAGGNEQFF
>TRBJ1-4|many|TRBV19|NA
TGTGCCAGTACCACTCAGGCGTCTAATGAAAAACTGTTTTTT
CASTTQASNEKLFF
>TRBJ2-7|many|TRBV28|TRBD1
TGTGCCAGCAGGACAGGGGGCGAATCCTACGAGCAGTACTTC
CASRTGGESYEQYF
>TRBJ2-1|many|TRBV7-7|TRBD2
TGTGCTAGCAGCTCTGGACTAGGCGCCCACAATGAGCAGTTCTTC
CASSSGLGAHNEQFF
>TRBJ1-2|many|TRBV28|NA
TGTGCCAGCAGCTTGGTTGGCATTGGGGAAATACGGGGAGGCTACACCTTC
CASSLVGIGEIRGGYTF
>TRBJ2-1|many|TRBV20-1|NA
TGCAGTGCTAGAGGTGGCGGAGAAATTGAGCAGTTCTTC
CSARGGGEIEQFF
>TRBJ2-7|many|TRBV6-4|TRBD1
TGTGCCAGGGACAGGCCCTCCTACGAGCAGTACTTC
CARDRPSYEQYF
>TRBJ2-2|NA|TRBV19|NA
TGTGCCAGTAGTATTCTGGGGCCAACGAACACCGGGGAGCTGTTTTTT
CASSILGPTNTGELFF